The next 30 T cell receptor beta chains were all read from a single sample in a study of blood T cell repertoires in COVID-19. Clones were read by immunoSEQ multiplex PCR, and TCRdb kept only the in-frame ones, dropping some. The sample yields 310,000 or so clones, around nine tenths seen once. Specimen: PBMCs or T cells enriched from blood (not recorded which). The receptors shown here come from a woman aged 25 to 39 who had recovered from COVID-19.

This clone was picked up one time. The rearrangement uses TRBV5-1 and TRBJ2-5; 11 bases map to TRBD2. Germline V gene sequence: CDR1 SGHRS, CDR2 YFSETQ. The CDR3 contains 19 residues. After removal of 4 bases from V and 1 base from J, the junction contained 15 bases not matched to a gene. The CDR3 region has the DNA TGCGCCAGCAGCGGTGCTCCTATGACTAGCGGGGATCTCCAAGAGACCCAGTACTTC. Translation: CASSGAPMTSGDLQETQYF. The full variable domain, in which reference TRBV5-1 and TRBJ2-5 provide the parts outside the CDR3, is KAGVTQTPRYLIKTRGQQVTLSCSPISGHRSVSWYQQTPGQGLQFLFEYFSETQRNKGNFPGRFSGRQFSNSRSEMNVSTLELGDSALYLCASSGAPMTSGDLQETQYFGPGTRLLVL.

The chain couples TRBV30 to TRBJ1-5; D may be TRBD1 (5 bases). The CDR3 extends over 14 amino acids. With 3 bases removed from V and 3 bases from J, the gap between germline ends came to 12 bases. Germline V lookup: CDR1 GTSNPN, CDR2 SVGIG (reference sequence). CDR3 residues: CAWSRMGLNQPQHF. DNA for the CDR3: TGTGCCTGGAGCCGGATGGGACTCAATCAGCCCCAGCATTTT.

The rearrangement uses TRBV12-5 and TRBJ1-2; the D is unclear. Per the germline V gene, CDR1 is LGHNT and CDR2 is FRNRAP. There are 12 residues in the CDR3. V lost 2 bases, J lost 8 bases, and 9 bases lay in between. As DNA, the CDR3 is TGTGCTAGTGGTTTGAACAGTTGGGGCTACACCTTC. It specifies CASGLNSWGYTF.

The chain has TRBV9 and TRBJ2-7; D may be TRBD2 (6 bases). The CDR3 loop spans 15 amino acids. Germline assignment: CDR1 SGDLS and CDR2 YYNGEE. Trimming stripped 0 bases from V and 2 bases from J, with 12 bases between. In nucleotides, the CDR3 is TGTGCCAGCAGCGTAGGAGGAGGGATTCCCTACGAGCAGTACTTC. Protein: CASSVGGGIPYEQYF.

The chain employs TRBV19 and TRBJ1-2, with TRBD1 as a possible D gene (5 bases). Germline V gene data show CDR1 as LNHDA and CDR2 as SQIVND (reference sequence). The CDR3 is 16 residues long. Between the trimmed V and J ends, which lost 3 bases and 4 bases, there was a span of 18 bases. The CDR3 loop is CASSMGTGRGVYGYTF. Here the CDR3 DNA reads TGTGCCAGTAGTATGGGGACTGGGCGAGGGGTCTATGGCTACACCTTC.

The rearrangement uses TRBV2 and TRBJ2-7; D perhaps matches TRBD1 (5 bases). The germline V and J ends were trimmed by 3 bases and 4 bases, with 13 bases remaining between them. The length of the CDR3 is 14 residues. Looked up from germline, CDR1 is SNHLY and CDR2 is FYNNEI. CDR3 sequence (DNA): TGTGCCAGCAGTGAGGAATTCGCAGGGTACGAGCAGTACTTC. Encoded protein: CASSEEFAGYEQYF.

The CDR3 region is CASSPSWGSTNEKLFF. In DNA, the CDR3 is TGTGCCAGCAGCCCTAGTTGGGGCAGCACAAATGAAAAACTGTTTTTT. V and J are TRBV5-8 and TRBJ1-4; D perhaps matches TRBD1 (5 bases). The germline gives CDR1 SGHTS, CDR2 YDEGEE. This CDR3 is 16 amino acids long. V lost 4 bases and J 5 bases, leaving 18 bases between the germline ends.

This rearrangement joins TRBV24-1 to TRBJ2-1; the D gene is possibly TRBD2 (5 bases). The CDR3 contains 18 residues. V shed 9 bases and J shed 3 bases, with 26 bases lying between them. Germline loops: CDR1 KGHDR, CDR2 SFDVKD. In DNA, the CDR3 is TGTGCCACCTCCGAAATCGCCGTAGTGACGGGGTACTACAATGAGCAGTTCTTC. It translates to CATSEIAVVTGYYNEQFF.

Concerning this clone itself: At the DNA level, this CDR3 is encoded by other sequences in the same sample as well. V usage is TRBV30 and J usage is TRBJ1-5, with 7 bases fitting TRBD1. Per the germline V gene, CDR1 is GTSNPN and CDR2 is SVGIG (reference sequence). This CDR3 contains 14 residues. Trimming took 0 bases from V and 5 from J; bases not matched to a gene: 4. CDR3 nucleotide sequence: TGTGCCTGGAGTGTAGGGCAGGGGGATCAGCCCCAGCATTTT. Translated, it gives CAWSVGQGDQPQHF.

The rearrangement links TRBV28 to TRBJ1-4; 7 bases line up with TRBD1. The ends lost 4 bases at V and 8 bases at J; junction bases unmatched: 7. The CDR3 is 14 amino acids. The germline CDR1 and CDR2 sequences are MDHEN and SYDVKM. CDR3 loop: CASSSRTGDEKLFF. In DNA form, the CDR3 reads TGTGCCAGCAGTTCTAGGACAGGAGACGAAAAACTGTTTTTT.

The CDR3 nucleotides are TGTGCCAGCAGCCCAGGCCGTACCTACGAGCAGTACTTC. Translation: CASSPGRTYEQYF. The V gene is TRBV7-9, the J gene TRBJ2-7; D is uncertain. Germline CDR1 and CDR2: SEHNR and FQNEAQ (reference sequence). The CDR3 runs to 13 residues. V was trimmed by 5 bases and J by 2 bases, leaving 10 bases between them.

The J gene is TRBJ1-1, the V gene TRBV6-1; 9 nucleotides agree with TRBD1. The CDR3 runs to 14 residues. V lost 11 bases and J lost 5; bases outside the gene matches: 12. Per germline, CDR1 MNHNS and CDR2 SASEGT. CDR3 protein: CAGRTQGAGTEAFF. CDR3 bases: TGTGCCGGAAGAACACAGGGGGCTGGGACTGAAGCTTTCTTT.

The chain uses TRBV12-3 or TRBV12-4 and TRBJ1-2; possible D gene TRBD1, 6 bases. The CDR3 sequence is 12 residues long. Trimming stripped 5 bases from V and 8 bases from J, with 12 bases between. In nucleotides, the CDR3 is TGTGCCAGCAGTACAGACAGGTGGGGCTACACCTTC. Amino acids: CASSTDRWGYTF.

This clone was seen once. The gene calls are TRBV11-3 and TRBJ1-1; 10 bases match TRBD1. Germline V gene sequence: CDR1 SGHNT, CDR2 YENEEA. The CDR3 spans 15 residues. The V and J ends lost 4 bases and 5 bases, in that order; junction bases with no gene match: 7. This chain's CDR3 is CASSSGTGAVTEAFF. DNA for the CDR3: TGTGCCAGCAGCTCGGGGACAGGGGCGGTAACTGAAGCTTTCTTT.

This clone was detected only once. The chain's CDR3 is CASSISGQLLKQYF. DNA of the CDR3: TGTGCCAGTAGTATTTCGGGACAGCTACTGAAGCAGTACTTC. V is TRBV19 and J is TRBJ2-7; 7 bases fit TRBD1. The CDR3 sequence is 14 residues long. With 3 bases clipped from V and 8 bases from J, the junction kept 10 bases outside the gene matches. Looked up from germline, CDR1 is LNHDA and CDR2 is SQIVND (reference sequence).

CDR3 sequence: CASSAGTGAGNTIYF. The CDR3 DNA follows: TGTGCCAGCAGCGCAGGGACAGGGGCCGGGAACACCATATATTTT. The chain has TRBV9 and TRBJ1-3; 10 nucleotides align to TRBD1. Trimming at V came to 3 bases and at J to 7 bases, leaving 7 bases not matched to a gene. Germline V gives CDR1 SGDLS, CDR2 YYNGEE. CDR3 length equals 15 residues.

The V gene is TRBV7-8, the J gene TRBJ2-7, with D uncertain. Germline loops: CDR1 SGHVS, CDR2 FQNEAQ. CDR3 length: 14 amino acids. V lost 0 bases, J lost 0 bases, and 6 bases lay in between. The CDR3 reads CASSLASSSYEQYF. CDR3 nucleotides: TGTGCCAGCAGCTTAGCGTCCAGCTCCTACGAGCAGTACTTC.

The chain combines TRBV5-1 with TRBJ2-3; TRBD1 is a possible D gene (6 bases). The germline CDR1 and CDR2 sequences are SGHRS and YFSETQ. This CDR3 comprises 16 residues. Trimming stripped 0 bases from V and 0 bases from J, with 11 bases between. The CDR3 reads CASSLAPTGSTDTQYF. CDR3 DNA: TGCGCCAGCAGCTTGGCACCCACAGGGAGCACAGATACGCAGTATTTT.

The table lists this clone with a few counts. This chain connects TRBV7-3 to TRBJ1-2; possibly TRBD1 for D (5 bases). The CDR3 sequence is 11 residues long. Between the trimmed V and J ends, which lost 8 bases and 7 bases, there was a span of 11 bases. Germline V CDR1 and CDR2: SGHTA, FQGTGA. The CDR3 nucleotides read TGTGCCAGCCTTATAAGGGGTGGCTACACCTTC. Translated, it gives CASLIRGGYTF.

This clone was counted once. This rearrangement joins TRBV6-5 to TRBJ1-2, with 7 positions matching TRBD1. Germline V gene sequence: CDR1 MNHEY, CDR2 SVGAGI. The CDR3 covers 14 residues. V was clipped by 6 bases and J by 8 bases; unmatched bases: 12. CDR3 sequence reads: CASRRDRVTGGYTF. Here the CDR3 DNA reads TGTGCCAGCAGAAGAGACAGGGTAACAGGAGGCTACACCTTC.

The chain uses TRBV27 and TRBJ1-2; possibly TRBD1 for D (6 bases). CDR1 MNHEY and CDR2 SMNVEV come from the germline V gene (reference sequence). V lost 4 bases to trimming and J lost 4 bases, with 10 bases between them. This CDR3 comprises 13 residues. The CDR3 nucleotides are TGTGCCAGCAGTTCAGGGGTTACCTATGGCTACACCTTC. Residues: CASSSGVTYGYTF.

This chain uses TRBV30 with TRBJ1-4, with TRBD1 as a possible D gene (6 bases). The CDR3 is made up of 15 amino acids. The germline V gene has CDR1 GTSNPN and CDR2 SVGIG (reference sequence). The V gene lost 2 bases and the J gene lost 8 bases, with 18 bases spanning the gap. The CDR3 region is CAWSYRARLGEKLFF. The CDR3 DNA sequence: TGTGCCTGGAGTTACAGGGCCCGCCTAGGGGAAAAACTGTTTTTT. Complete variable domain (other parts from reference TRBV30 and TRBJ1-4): SQTIHQWPATLVQPVGSPLSLECTVEGTSNPNLYWYRQAAGRGLQLLFYSVGIGQISSEVPQNLSASRPQDRQFILSSKKLLLSDSGFYLCAWSYRARLGEKLFFGSGTQLSVL.

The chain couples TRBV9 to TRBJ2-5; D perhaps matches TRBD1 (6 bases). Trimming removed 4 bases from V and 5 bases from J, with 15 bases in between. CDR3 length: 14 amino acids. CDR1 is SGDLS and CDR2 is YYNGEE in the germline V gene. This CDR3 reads CASSPGVSEETQYF. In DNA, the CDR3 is TGTGCCAGCAGCCCAGGGGTGAGTGAGGAGACCCAGTACTTC. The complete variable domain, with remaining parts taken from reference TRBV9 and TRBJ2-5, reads DSGVTQTPKHLITATGQRVTLRCSPRSGDLSVYWYQQSLDQGLQFLIQYYNGEERAKGNILERFSAQQFPDLHSELNLSSLELGDSALYFCASSPGVSEETQYFGPGTRLLVL.

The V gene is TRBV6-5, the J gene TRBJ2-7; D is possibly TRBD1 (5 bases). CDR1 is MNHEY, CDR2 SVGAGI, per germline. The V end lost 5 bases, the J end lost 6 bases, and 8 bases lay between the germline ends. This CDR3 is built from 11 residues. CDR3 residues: CASSLTVEQYF. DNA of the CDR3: TGTGCCAGCAGTCTGACAGTCGAGCAGTACTTC.

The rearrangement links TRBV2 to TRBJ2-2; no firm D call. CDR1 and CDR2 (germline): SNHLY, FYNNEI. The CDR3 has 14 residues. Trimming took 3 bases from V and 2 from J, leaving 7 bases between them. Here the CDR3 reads CASSDQVNTGELFF. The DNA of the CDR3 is TGTGCCAGCAGTGACCAGGTTAACACCGGGGAGCTGTTTTTT. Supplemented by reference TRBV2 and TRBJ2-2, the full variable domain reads EPEVTQTPSHQVTQMGQEVILRCVPISNHLYFYWYRQILGQKVEFLVSFYNNEISEKSEIFDDQFSVERPDGSNFTLKIRSTKLEDSAMYFCASSDQVNTGELFFGEGSRLTVL.

CDR3 sequence: CASSGRPGTGSTEAFF. The CDR3 region has the DNA TGTGCCAGCAGCGGACGTCCCGGGACAGGGTCCACTGAAGCTTTCTTT. The chain employs TRBV7-9 and TRBJ1-1; TRBD1 agrees at 9 bases. The CDR3 contains 16 residues. Germline V CDR1 and CDR2: SEHNR, FQNEAQ (reference sequence). V lost 5 bases, J lost 4 bases, and 11 bases stayed unmatched. The complete variable domain, with remaining parts taken from reference TRBV7-9 and TRBJ1-1, reads DTGVSQNPRHKITKRGQNVTFRCDPISEHNRLYWYRQTLGQGPEFLTYFQNEAQLEKSRLLSDRFSAERPKGSFSTLEIQRTEQGDSAMYLCASSGRPGTGSTEAFFGQGTRLTVV.

The CDR3 sequence is CASSQEQGTNTEAFF. The CDR3 bases are TGTGCCAGCAGCCAAGAGCAGGGAACGAACACTGAAGCTTTCTTT. This chain links TRBV4-2 with TRBJ1-1; a possible D gene is TRBD1 (5 bases). V shed 0 bases and J shed 1 base, with 9 bases lying between them. This CDR3 spans 15 amino acids. The germline V gene has CDR1 LGHNA and CDR2 YNFKEQ.

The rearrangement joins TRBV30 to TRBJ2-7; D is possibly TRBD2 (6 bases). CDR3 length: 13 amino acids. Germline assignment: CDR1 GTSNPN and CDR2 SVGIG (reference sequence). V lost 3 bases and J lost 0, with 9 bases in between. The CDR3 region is CAWRLGGSYEQYF. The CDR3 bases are TGTGCCTGGAGGCTGGGGGGCTCCTACGAGCAGTACTTC.

The CDR3 DNA reads as TGTGCCAGCAGCCTTAGACAGCTCTTCAAGAGTGGCTACACCTTC. This sequence encodes CASSLRQLFKSGYTF. J is TRBJ1-2 and V is TRBV7-9, with a weak D call TRBD1 (5 bases). CDR3 length: 15 amino acids. Germline V gene lookup returns CDR1 SEHNR and CDR2 FQNEAQ (reference sequence). Trimming pared 5 bases from V and 7 bases from J, leaving 20 bases between.

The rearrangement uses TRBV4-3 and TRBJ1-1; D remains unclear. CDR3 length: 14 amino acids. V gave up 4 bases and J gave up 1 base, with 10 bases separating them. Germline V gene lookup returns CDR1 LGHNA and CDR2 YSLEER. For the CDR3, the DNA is TGCGCCAGCAGCCCCGGAGGAGGGAACACTGAAGCTTTCTTT. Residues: CASSPGGGNTEAFF.